This T cell receptor beta chain is from a study of response to subunit inactivated influenza vaccine (dated by TCRdb to the late 2010s). Describing the broader study: Deep quantitative profiling of the T cell receptor repertoire was used in the study to follow responses to a trivalent subunit inactivated influenza vaccine. The study at large found these results: According to the authors, only a limited number of new T cells may be recruited by each seasonal influenza vaccination.

The library relied on RT-PCR. TCRdb shows the sequencer as Illumina HiSeq 2500. TCRdb ran its own pipeline on the public reads, namely fastp trimming at Q25 and MiXCR clone calling, and kept in-frame beta chains. CDR3 protein duplicates are merged, each entry listing the most common genes and DNA. In all, the sample holds about 650,000 distinct CDR3 sequences, and more than 15% of those were seen once. Roughly 11% of the sample is held by the ten biggest clonotypes. A distance of 10 bases separates the germline ends of V and J, which lose 8 bases and 0 bases respectively. Per the germline V gene, ENHRY is the CDR1 and SYGVKD is the CDR2. The CDR3 has 13 amino acids, counting the end cysteine and phenylalanine. Only CDR3 DNA is held: 39 bases, read in frame from base 1. Points on this clonotype: It lacks a known antigen. No much larger clone is present one base from it, and per-base qualities are unavailable.

The V and J genes are TRBV10-3 and TRBJ1-2; no D gene can be assigned with confidence. The starting material was PBMCs from blood, obtained 11 to 12 days after vaccination. This receptor was obtained from a middle-aged man who received an inactivated influenza vaccine. Donor details come from another sample of the same person, matched by shared clones. At the DNA level, the sequence is TGTGCCATCTCGGGTAGAACTAACTATGGCTACACCTTC. Translated, this is CAISGRTNYGYTF.